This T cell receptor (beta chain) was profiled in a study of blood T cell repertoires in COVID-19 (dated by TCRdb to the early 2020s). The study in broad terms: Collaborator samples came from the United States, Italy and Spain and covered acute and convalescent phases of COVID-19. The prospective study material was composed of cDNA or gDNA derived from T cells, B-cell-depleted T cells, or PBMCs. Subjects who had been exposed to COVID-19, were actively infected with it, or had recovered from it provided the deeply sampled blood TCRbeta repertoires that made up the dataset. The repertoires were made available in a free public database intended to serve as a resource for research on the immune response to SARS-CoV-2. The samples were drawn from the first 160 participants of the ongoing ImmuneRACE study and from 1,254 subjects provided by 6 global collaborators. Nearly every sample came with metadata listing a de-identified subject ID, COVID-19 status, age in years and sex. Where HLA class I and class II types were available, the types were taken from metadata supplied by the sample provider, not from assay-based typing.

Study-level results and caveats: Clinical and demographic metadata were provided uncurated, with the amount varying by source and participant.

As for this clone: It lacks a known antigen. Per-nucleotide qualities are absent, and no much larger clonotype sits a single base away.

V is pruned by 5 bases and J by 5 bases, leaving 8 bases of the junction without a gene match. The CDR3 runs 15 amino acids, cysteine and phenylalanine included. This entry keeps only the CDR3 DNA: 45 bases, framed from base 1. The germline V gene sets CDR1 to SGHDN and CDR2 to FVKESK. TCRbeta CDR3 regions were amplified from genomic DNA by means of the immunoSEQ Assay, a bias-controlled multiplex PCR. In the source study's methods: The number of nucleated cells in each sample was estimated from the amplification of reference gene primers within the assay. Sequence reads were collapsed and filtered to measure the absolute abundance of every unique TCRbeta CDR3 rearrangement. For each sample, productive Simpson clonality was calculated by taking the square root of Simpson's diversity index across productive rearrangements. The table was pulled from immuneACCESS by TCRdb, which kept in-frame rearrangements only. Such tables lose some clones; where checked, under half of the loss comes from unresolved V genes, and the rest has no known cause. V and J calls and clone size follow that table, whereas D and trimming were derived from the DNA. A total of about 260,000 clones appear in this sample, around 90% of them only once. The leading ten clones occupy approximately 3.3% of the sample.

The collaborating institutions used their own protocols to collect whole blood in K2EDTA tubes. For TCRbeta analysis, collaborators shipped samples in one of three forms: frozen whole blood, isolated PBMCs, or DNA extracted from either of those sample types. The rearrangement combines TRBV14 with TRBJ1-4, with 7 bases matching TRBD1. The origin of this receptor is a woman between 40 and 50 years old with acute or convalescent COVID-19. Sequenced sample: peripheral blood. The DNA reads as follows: TGTGCCAGCAGCATTCCGGGACAGCGCAATGAAAAACTGTTTTTT. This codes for CASSIPGQRNEKLFF.